The sequence of this T cell receptor beta chain was determined in a study of T cell responses to AZD1222 COVID-19 vaccine. TCRdb's table, derived via immunoSEQ multiplex PCR, lists solely in-frame clones and lacks some. The table records 100,000 to 150,000 clones, less than 90% of them present only once. The CDR3 has 15 amino acids. CDR1 and CDR2 from the germline V gene are MDHEN and SYDVKM. V trimming: 2 bases; J trimming: 6 bases; junction bases outside the gene matches: 5. The sequences come from peripheral blood, collected on day 0 of AZD1222 vaccination. This sequence originates from an adult in good health. The chain has TRBV28 and TRBJ2-7, with 12 bases lining up with TRBD1. In DNA form, the CDR3 reads TGTGCCAGCAGTTTAGGCGGGACAGGGGGCGGCGAGCAGTACTTC. Encoded protein: CASSLGGTGGGEQYF.